These 2 T cell receptor beta chains came from one sample sequenced in a study of identical twins. MiXCR, applied by TCRdb to the 5' RACE reads, yields one record per CDR3 protein. The sample holds approximately 490,000 distinct CDR3 sequences, 20% to 25% seen once. In addition, the sample was reused for a study of yellow fever vaccine responses in identical twins.

Sequenced sample: CD4+ T cells sorted from blood. These receptor sequences come from a woman aged 18-35 years in good health.

This chain links TRBV29-1 with TRBJ2-1, with 8 bases identical to TRBD1. V was pared by 6 bases and J by 9 bases, with 16 bases of the junction left unmatched. Per the germline V gene, CDR1 is SQVTM and CDR2 is ANQGSEA. The CDR3 extends over 15 amino acids. CDR3 nucleotide sequence: TGCAGCGTCACAATAACAGGGGGTAGTTCGAGTGAGCAGTTCTTC. Its protein product is CSVTITGGSSSEQFF.

The chain is built from TRBV10-3 and TRBJ1-3; D ambiguous. V lost 2 bases to trimming and J lost 3 bases, with 11 bases between them. This CDR3 is built from 15 residues. Germline CDR1 reads ENHRY; CDR2 reads SYGVKD. CDR3 region: CAISETSYGGNTIYF. In DNA, the CDR3 is TGTGCCATCAGTGAGACCTCCTACGGTGGAAACACCATATATTTT.